This entry concerns a single T cell receptor beta chain. The source of the sample is a study of CD4 and CD8 cells across lung adenocarcinoma regions. From the PCR reads, TCRdb called clonotypes with MiXCR, one entry per CDR3 protein. The data hold tens of thousands of distinct CDR3 sequences, with around half observed a single time. Samples came from patients with localized non-small cell lung adenocarcinoma. Germline V gene sequence: CDR1 SGHTA, CDR2 FQGNSA. The CDR3 loop spans 16 amino acids. Trimming cost V 1 base and J 3 bases; bases outside gene matches: 7. This TCR derives from a male donor with lung adenocarcinoma. The CD4 and CD8 labels of this study may be unreliable. V gene TRBV7-2 combines with J gene TRBJ2-3, with 7 bases lining up with TRBD2. The sequenced sample consisted of CD8+ T cells from the center of a lung tumor. This CDR3 reads CASSLVRLAGTDTQYF. CDR3 DNA: TGTGCCAGCAGCTTAGTTCGACTAGCCGGAACAGATACGCAGTATTTT.